The clone carrying this TCR beta chain has ten or more counts. This entry belongs to a study of spatial heterogeneity in lung cancer. Regarding time point: sample taken at primary tumor resection. The germline CDR1 and CDR2 sequences are LGHDT and YNNKEL (reference sequence). V lost 1 base and J 2 bases, leaving 15 bases between the germline ends. The CDR3 totals 17 residues. Via MiXCR, TCRdb re-called the 5' RACE reads, giving one row per CDR3 protein. The sample has about 25,000 distinct CDR3 sequences, over 6% seen once; the top ten hold around an eighth. The rearrangement uses TRBV3-1 and TRBJ1-5; D is possibly TRBD1 (6 bases). The sample was PBMCs, taken at surgery. This receptor was taken from a male donor with early-stage non-small cell lung cancer. The CDR3 here is CASSQGERGVRNQPQHF. DNA of the CDR3: TGTGCCAGCAGCCAAGGAGAAAGGGGGGTCCGCAATCAGCCCCAGCATTTT.